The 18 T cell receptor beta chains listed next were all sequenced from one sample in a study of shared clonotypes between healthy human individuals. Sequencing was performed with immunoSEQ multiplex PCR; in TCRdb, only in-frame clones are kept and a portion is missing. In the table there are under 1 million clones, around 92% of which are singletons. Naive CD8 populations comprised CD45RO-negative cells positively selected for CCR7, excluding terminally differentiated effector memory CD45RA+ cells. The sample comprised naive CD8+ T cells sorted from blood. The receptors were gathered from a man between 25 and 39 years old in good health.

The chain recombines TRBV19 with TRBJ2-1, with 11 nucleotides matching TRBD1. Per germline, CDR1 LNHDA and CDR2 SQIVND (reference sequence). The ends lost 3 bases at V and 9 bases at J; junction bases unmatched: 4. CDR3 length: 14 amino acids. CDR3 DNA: TGTGCCAGTAGTATGATGGGGACAGGGGGTGAGCAGTTCTTC. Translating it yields CASSMMGTGGEQFF.

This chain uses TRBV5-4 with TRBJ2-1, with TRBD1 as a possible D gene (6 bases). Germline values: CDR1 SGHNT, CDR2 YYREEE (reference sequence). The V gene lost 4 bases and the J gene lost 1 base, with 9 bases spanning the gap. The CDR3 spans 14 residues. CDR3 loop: CASSAGQSYNEQFF. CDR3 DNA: TGTGCCAGCAGCGCAGGACAGTCCTACAATGAGCAGTTCTTC.

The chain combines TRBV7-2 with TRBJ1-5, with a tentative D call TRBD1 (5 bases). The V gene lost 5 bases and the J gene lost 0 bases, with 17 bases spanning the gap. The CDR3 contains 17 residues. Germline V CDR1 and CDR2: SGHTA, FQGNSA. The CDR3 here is CASSPYKRGYSNQPQHF. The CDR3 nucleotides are TGTGCCAGCAGCCCCTATAAGAGGGGCTATAGCAATCAGCCCCAGCATTTT.

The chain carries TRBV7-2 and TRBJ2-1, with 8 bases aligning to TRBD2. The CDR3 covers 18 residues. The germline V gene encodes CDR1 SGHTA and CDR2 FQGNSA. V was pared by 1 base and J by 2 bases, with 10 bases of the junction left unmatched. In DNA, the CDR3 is TGTGCCAGCAGCTTAGAAGCGACAGGACTAGCCCCCTACAATGAGCAGTTCTTC. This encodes CASSLEATGLAPYNEQFF.

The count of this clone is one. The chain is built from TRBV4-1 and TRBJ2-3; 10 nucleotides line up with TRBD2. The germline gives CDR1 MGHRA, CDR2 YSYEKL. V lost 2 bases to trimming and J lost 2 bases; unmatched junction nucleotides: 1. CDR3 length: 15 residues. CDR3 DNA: TGCGCCAGCAGCCAAAGCGGGAGGGCCACAGATACGCAGTATTTT. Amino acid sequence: CASSQSGRATDTQYF.

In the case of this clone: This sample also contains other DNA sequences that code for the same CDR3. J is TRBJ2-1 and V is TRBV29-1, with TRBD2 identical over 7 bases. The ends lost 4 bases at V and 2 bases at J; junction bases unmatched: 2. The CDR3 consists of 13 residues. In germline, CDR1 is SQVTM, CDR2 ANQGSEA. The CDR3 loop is CSVGLATYNEQFF. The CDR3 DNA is TGCAGCGTTGGACTAGCTACCTACAATGAGCAGTTCTTC.

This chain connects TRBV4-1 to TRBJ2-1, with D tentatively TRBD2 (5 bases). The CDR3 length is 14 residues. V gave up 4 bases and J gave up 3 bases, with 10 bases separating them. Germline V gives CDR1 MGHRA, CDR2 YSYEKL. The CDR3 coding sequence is TGCGCCAGCAGCCCTACTAGAAGCTACAATGAGCAGTTCTTC. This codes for CASSPTRSYNEQFF.

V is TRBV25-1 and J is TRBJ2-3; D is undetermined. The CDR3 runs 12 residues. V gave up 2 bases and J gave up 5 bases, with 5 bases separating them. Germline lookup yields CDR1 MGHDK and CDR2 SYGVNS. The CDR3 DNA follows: TGTGCCAGCAGTGAAAGAGGAGATACGCAGTATTTT. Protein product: CASSERGDTQYF.

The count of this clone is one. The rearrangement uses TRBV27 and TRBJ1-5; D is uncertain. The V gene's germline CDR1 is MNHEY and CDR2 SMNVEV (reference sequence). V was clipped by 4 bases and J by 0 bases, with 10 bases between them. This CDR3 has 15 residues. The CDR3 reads CASSWYWNSNQPQHF. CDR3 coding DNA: TGTGCCAGCAGTTGGTATTGGAATAGCAATCAGCCCCAGCATTTT.

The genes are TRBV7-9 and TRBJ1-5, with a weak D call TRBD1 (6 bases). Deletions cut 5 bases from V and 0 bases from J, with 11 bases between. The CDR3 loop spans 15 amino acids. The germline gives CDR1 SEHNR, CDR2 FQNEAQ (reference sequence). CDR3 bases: TGTGCCAGCAGCGCGACAGGTAATAGCAATCAGCCCCAGCATTTT. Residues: CASSATGNSNQPQHF.

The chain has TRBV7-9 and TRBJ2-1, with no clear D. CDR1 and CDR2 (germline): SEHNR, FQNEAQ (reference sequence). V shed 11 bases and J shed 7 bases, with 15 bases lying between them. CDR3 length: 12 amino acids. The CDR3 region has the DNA TGTGCCGGCCGACGGGCGGAGAATGAGCAGTTCTTC. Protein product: CAGRRAENEQFF.

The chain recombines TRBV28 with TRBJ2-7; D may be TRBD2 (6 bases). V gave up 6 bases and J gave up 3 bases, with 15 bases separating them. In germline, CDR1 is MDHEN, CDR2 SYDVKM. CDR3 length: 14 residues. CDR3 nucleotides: TGTGCCAGCAGCCGTCCGGGGGACGACTACGAGCAGTACTTC. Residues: CASSRPGDDYEQYF.

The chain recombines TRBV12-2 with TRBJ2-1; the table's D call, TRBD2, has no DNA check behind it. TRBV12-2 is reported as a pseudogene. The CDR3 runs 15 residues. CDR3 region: CASRSGLAEYNEQFF. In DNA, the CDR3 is TGTGCAAGTCGCTCCGGACTAGCGGAGTACAATGAGCAGTTCTTC.

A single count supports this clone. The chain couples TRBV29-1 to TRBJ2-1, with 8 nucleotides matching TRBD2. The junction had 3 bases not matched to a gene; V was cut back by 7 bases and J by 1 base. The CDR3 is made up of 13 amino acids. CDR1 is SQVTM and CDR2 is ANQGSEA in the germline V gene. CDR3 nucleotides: TGCAGCGCACTAGCGGCTTCCTACAATGAGCAGTTCTTC. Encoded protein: CSALAASYNEQFF.

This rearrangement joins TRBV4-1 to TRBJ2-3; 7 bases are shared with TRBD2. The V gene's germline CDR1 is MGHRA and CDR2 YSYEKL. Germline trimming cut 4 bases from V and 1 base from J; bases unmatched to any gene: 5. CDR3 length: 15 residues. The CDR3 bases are TGCGCCAGCAGCCGCACTAGCGAGGGCACAGATACGCAGTATTTT. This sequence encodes CASSRTSEGTDTQYF.

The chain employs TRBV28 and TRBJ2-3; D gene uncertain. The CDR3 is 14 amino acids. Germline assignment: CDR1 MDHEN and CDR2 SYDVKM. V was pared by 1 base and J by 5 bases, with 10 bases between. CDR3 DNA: TGTGCCAGCAGTTTATACCCGGACCAAGATACGCAGTATTTT. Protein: CASSLYPDQDTQYF.

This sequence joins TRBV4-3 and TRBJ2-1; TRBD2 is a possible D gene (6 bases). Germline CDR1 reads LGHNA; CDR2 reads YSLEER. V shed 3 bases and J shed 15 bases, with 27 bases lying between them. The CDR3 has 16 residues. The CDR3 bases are TGCGCCAGCAGCCAGATCCCGGGACTCCAGGGTAGCGCAGTGTTCTTC. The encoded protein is CASSQIPGLQGSAVFF.

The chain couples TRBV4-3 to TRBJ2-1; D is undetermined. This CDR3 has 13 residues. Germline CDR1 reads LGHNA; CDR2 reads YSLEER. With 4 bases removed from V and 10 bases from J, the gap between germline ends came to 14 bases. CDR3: CASSPLARGEQFF. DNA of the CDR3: TGCGCCAGCAGCCCCCTGGCGCGTGGGGAGCAGTTCTTC.